This TCR beta chain was documented in a study of T cell repertoires in cytomegalovirus infection. To note about this clonotype: The antigen is undetermined.

V lost 8 bases, J lost 0 bases, and 19 bases lay in between. The CDR3 spans 16 residues. CDR1 LGHNA and CDR2 YNFKEQ come from the germline V gene. TCRdb processed the reads anew with MiXCR; each CDR3 protein has one entry. The table includes about a million distinct CDR3 sequences, around 32% detected once. The chain couples TRBV4-2 to TRBJ1-1; D may be TRBD1 (5 bases). The source of this sequence is a human donor in good health (CMV status not recorded). Some clones in this sample may be carry-over from other donors' samples. The source was cultured CD8+ T cells from PBMCs, collected from culture after CMV antigen stimulation. CDR3 in DNA: TGTGCCAGCTCCCTGGAGACAGCAGTCTTGAACACTGAAGCTTTCTTT. It codes for CASSLETAVLNTEAFF.